The sequence of this T cell receptor (beta chain) was determined in a study of somatic mutations in cytotoxic T cells in rheumatoid arthritis. Per the original methods: Some patient CD8+ clones were larger than 1%, and these rarely matched published virus-specific TCRB sequences. Repertoires were generated with immunoSEQ multiplex PCR, while TCRdb's copy carries only in-frame clones and drops some. For V, J and clone size, that table is used; D and trimming come from the DNA. This table holds under 20,000 clones, around four fifths found once. Trimming cost V 6 bases and J 2 bases; bases outside gene matches: 3. The CDR3 sequence is 14 residues long. The germline V gene has CDR1 KGHSH and CDR2 LQKENI. As regards this clone: No antigen is known for it.

Whole-study results and caveats: More than 20% of CD8+ cells belonged to the largest clone in 8 of 65 patients.

The gene calls are TRBV18 and TRBJ2-1; 8 bases map to TRBD1. Sequencing was done on a sample of CD8+ T cells sorted from blood. The sequence was obtained from an adult with rheumatoid arthritis. The CDR3 loop is CASSGQGPYNEQFF. The CDR3 DNA reads TGTGCCAGCTCCGGACAGGGTCCCTACAATGAGCAGTTCTTC.